This T cell receptor (beta chain) was obtained from a study of human T cells and chemical hapten exposure. Study context: From small differences in pooled library volume came most of the variation in per-sample TCR yields.

Findings of the study overall: Sensitizing with DPC caused no change in TCRs above 1 in 1000 frequency.

It was the library that attached unique molecular identifiers to individual cDNA molecules. TCRdb reanalysed the 5' RACE reads using MiXCR and keeps one entry per CDR3 protein. There are under 85,000 distinct CDR3 sequences in the sample; 7.7% occur only once, and around 2% lies in the top ten. Trimming removed 5 bases from V and 0 bases from J; junction bases left unmatched: 8. The V gene's germline CDR1 is DFQATT and CDR2 SNEGSKA (reference sequence). CDR3 length: 15 amino acids. From whole blood left unfractionated, total RNA was extracted. This clonotype was seen more than once but under ten times. Its cognate antigen is unknown.

This sequence was found in a male donor in good health. V usage is TRBV20-1 and J usage is TRBJ2-3, with 7 bases lining up with TRBD2. CDR3 protein: CSAPGLVLSTDTQYF. The CDR3 coding sequence is TGCAGTGCTCCCGGACTAGTCCTTAGCACAGATACGCAGTATTTT.